A selection of T cell receptor beta chains follows, all from one sample in a study of blood T cell repertoires in COVID-19. Assay: immunoSEQ multiplex PCR; the TCRdb copy retains only in-frame clones and omits some. Of roughly 350,000 clones listed, around 90% were seen once; the top ten hold 2.5% to 4%. The sequenced sample consisted of peripheral blood. The receptors here all came from a woman aged 18-29 years who had recovered from COVID-19. Each CDR3 is given with its conserved first and last residue. D genes are given only for firm matches. Clone size is not always given. Where it is, it says once, few, many or a class for expanded clones.

J	D	size	V	DNA	CDR3
TRBJ1-1	TRBD1	NA	TRBV4-1	TGCGCCAGCAGCTCTTACGGGACAGGGAGACCGAACACTGAAGCTTTCTTT	CASSSYGTGRPNTEAFF
TRBJ2-1	TRBD1	NA	TRBV24-1	TGTGCCACCAGTGACCCCGGGACAGCTGGACAGTTCTTC	CATSDPGTAGQFF
TRBJ1-2	NA	NA	TRBV12-3/TRBV12-4	TGTGCCAGCAGTTTTAACCCACAAGGCTACACCTTC	CASSFNPQGYTF
TRBJ2-2	NA	NA	TRBV11-3	TGTGCCAGCAGCTTAGACGCCCAGCGGAGTCCCACCGGGGAGCTGTTTTTT	CASSLDAQRSPTGELFF
TRBJ1-3	TRBD1	NA	TRBV29-1	TGCAGCGTTGGCGGGGGACAGGGTAACACCATATATTTT	CSVGGGQGNTIYF
TRBJ2-1	TRBD2	NA	TRBV7-8	TGTGCCAGCAGCTCCTTAGCGGGAGTCCCAGATGAGCAGTTCTTC	CASSSLAGVPDEQFF
TRBJ1-6	TRBD1	NA	TRBV2	TGTGCCAGCAGTCCTACGGGACAGGGTTTCTCAGATAATTCACCCCTCCACTTT	CASSPTGQGFSDNSPLHF
TRBJ2-1	NA	NA	TRBV11-3	TGTGCCAGCAGCTCTAGTAGAGTTGAGCAGTTCTTC	CASSSSRVEQFF
TRBJ1-2	NA	NA	TRBV2	TGTGCCAGCAGTGCTGGGGCCAACTATGGCTACACCTTC	CASSAGANYGYTF
TRBJ2-3	NA	once	TRBV11-3	TGTGCCAGCAGCTTTGTCAGGGATGGTGAAGATACGCAGTATTTT	CASSFVRDGEDTQYF
TRBJ2-2	TRBD2	NA	TRBV7-9	TGTGCCAGCAGCTTTTTAGCGGGAGCTGGCGGGGAGCTGTTTTTT	CASSFLAGAGGELFF
TRBJ2-5	NA	NA	TRBV30	TGTGCCTGGAATCCGAGGGAGGCACAAGAGACCCAGTACTTC	CAWNPREAQETQYF
TRBJ1-1	TRBD1	NA	TRBV11-2	TGTGCCAGCAGCTCGGGCCAGAGGGGGCTGAACACTGAAGCTTTCTTT	CASSSGQRGLNTEAFF
TRBJ1-2	TRBD1	NA	TRBV19	TGTGCCAGTAGCCGTCCGGGACAGGGAGCGTTGGGGACGAACTATGGCTACACCTTC	CASSRPGQGALGTNYGYTF
TRBJ1-5	NA	NA	TRBV24-1	TGTGCCACCAGTGATTTGGCAGGGAATCAGCCCCAGCATTTT	CATSDLAGNQPQHF
TRBJ2-5	TRBD1	NA	TRBV11-2	TGTGCCAGCAGCTCGACGCCCGGGACAGGGGCGGGGACCCAGTACTTC	CASSSTPGTGAGTQYF
TRBJ2-2	NA	NA	TRBV19	TGTGCCAGTAGTATCCTAGACTCGAACACCGGGGAGCTGTTTTTT	CASSILDSNTGELFF
TRBJ2-5	TRBD1	NA	TRBV19	TGTGCCAGTAGTAGTAGGACAGGATGGAGGGAGACCCAGTACTTC	CASSSRTGWRETQYF
TRBJ2-2	NA	NA	TRBV6-6	TGTGCCAGCAGTCTCCTCGGTTGGGGAAAAAGAGCGGAGGACACCGGGGAGCTGTTTTTT	CASSLLGWGKRAEDTGELFF
TRBJ1-4	NA	NA	TRBV18	TGTGCCAGCTCACCAGAGTCGCAGGGTGGCGAAAAACTGTTTTTT	CASSPESQGGEKLFF
TRBJ2-5	TRBD2	NA	TRBV7-2	TGTGCCAGCAGCTTAGCTTCGACTAGCGGGATTGAGACCCAGTACTTC	CASSLASTSGIETQYF
TRBJ1-2	NA	NA	TRBV7-2	TGTGCCAGCAGCTTAACGAGGGTAGGATATGGCTACACCTTC	CASSLTRVGYGYTF
TRBJ1-4	NA	once	TRBV5-1	TGCGCCAGCAGTCTCCCGGACAGTCATGCAACTAATGAAAAACTGTTTTTT	CASSLPDSHATNEKLFF
TRBJ2-1	TRBD2	NA	TRBV5-4	TGTGCCAGCAGCAGAGGGACTAGCGGGAGTTACAATGAGCAGTTCTTC	CASSRGTSGSYNEQFF
TRBJ1-1	TRBD1	NA	TRBV9	TGTGCCAGCAGCCCACCCCGGGACAGGGGCAACACTGAAGCTTTCTTT	CASSPPRDRGNTEAFF
TRBJ1-2	NA	NA	TRBV6-6	TGTGCCAGCAGTTATGGGACTGAATATACTGGCTACACCTTC	CASSYGTEYTGYTF
TRBJ2-1	NA	NA	TRBV24-1	TGTGCCACCAGTGATTCGGCAGGGGGGAAGATCGGTGAGCAGTTCTTC	CATSDSAGGKIGEQFF
TRBJ1-2	TRBD1	NA	TRBV9	TGTGCCAGCAGCGTAGGGGATTCGGGACAGCTCAACTATGGCTACACCTTC	CASSVGDSGQLNYGYTF
TRBJ2-4	TRBD2	NA	TRBV3-1/TRBV3-2	TGTGCCAGCAGCCAAGAAGGGACTAGGAAAAACATTCAGTACTTC	CASSQEGTRKNIQYF
TRBJ1-5	NA	NA	TRBV19	TGTGCCAGTAGTGGTCAGGGGAGCCCTCAGCCCCAGCATTTT	CASSGQGSPQPQHF
TRBJ2-5	NA	NA	TRBV12-3/TRBV12-4	TGTGCCAGCAGTTCCTCGGTAGAGACCCAGTACTTC	CASSSSVETQYF
TRBJ2-3	NA	NA	TRBV7-2	TGTGCCAGCAGCTTAGGAGTAGCGGGCACAGATACGCAGTATTTT	CASSLGVAGTDTQYF
TRBJ2-5	TRBD2	NA	TRBV5-6	TGTGCCAGCAGCTTGGCCTCGGGACTAGCTATAGAGACCCAGTACTTC	CASSLASGLAIETQYF
TRBJ1-1	NA	NA	TRBV19	TGTGCCAGTAGTATAAGTGGGTGGTCTACCGGGTGGAACACTGAAGCTTTCTTT	CASSISGWSTGWNTEAFF
TRBJ1-5	NA	few	TRBV4-1	TGCGCCAGCAGCCTTTTCACCGGGACACAAGATCAGCCCCAGCATTTT	CASSLFTGTQDQPQHF